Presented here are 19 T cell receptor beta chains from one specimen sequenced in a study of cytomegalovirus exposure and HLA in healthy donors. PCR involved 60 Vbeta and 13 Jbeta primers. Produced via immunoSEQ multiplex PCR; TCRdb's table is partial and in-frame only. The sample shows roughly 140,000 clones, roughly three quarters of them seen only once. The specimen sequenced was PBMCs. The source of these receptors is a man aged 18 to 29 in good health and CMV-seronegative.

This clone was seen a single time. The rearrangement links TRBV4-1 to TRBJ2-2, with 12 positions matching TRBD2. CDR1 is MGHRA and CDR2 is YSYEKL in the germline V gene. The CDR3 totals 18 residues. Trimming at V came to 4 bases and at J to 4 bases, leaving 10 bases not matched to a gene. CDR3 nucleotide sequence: TGCGCCAGCAGCCGAATGACTAGCGGGAGCGGGGCCACCGGGGAGCTGTTTTTT. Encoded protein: CASSRMTSGSGATGELFF.

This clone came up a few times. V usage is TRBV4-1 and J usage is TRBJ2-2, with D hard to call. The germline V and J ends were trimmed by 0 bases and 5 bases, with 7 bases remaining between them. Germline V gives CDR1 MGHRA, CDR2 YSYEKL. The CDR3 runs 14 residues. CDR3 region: CASSQDMFTGELFF. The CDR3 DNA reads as TGCGCCAGCAGCCAAGATATGTTTACCGGGGAGCTGTTTTTT.

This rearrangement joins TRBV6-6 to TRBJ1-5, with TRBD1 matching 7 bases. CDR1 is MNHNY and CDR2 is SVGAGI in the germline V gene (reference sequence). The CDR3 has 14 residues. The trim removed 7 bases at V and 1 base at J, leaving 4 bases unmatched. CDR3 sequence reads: CASNTQGSNQPQHF. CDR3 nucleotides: TGTGCCAGCAATACACAGGGGAGCAATCAGCCCCAGCATTTT.

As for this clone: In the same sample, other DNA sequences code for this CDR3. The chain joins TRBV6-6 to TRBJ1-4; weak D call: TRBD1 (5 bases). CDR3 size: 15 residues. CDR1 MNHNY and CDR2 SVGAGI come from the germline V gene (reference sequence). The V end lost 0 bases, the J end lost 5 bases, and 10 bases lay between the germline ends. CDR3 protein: CASSYSGGTNEKLFF. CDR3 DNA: TGTGCCAGCAGTTACTCGGGGGGTACCAATGAAAAACTGTTTTTT.

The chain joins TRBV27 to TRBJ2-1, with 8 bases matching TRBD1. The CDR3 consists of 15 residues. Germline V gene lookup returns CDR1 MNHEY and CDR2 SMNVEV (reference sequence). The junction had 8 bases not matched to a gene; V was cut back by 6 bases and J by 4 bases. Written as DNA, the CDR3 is TGTGCCAGCAGATTGCGACAGGGGTCGTACAATGAGCAGTTCTTC. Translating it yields CASRLRQGSYNEQFF.

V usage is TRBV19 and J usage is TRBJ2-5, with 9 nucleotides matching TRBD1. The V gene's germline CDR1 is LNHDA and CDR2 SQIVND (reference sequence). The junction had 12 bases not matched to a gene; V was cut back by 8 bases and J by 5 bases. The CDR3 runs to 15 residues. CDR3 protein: CASAKGGTGKETQYF. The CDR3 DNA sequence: TGTGCCAGTGCGAAGGGCGGGACAGGGAAGGAGACCCAGTACTTC.

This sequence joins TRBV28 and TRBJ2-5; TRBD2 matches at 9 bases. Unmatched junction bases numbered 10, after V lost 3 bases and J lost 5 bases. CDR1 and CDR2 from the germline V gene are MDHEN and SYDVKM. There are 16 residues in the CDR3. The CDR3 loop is CASSLGLADRGETQYF. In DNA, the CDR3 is TGTGCCAGCAGTTTGGGACTAGCCGACCGGGGGGAGACCCAGTACTTC.

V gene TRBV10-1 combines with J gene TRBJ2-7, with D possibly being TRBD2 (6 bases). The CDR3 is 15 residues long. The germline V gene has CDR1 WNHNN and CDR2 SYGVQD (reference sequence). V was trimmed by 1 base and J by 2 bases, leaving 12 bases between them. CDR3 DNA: TGCGCCAGCAGTGAGTTCGTGTGGGGGGCCTACGAGCAGTACTTC. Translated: CASSEFVWGAYEQYF.

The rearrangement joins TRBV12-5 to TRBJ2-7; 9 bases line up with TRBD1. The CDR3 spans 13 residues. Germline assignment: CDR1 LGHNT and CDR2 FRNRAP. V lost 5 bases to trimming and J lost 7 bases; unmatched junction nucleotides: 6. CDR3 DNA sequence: TGTGCTAGTGGTATGGACAGGGGATGGGAGCAGTACTTC. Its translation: CASGMDRGWEQYF.

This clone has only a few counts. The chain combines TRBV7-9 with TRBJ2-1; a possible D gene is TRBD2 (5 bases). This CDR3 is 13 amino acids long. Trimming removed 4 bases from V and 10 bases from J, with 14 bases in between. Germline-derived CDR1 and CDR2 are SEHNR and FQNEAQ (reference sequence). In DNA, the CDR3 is TGTGCCAGCAGCTACCGGACGAGAGGGGAGCAGTTCTTC. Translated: CASSYRTRGEQFF.

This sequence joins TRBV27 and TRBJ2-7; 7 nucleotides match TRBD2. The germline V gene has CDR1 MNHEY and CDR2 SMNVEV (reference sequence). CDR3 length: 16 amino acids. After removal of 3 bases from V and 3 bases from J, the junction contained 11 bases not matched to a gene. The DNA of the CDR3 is TGTGCCAGCAGTTTGAGCGGGGCTTGGGGGGTCTACGAGCAGTACTTC. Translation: CASSLSGAWGVYEQYF.

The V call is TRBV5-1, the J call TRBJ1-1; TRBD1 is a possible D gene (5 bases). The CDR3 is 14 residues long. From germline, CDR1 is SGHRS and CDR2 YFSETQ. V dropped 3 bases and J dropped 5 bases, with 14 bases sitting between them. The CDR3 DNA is TGCGCCAGCAGCTGGAATGGGGCGCTGACTGAAGCTTTCTTT. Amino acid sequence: CASSWNGALTEAFF. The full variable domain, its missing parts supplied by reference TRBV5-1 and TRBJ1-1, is KAGVTQTPRYLIKTRGQQVTLSCSPISGHRSVSWYQQTPGQGLQFLFEYFSETQRNKGNFPGRFSGRQFSNSRSEMNVSTLELGDSALYLCASSWNGALTEAFFGQGTRLTVV.

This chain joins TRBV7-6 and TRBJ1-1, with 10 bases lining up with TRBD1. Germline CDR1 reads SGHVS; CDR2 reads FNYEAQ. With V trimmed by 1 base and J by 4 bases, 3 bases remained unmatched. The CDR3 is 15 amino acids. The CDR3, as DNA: TGTGCCAGCAGCTTAGGGGACAGGGGTATCACTGAAGCTTTCTTT. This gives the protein CASSLGDRGITEAFF.

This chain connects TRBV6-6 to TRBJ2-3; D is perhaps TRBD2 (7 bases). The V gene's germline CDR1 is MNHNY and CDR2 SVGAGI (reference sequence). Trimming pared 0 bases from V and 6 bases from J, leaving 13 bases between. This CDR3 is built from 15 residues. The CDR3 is CASSYSGGHGDTQYF. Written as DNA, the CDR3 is TGTGCCAGCAGTTACTCGGGGGGGCACGGGGATACGCAGTATTTT.

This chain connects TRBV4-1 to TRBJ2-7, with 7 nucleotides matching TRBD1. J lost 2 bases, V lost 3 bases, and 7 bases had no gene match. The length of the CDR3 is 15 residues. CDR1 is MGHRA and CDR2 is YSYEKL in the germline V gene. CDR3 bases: TGCGCCAGCAGCCATAATACAGGGGCGACCTACGAGCAGTACTTC. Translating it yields CASSHNTGATYEQYF.

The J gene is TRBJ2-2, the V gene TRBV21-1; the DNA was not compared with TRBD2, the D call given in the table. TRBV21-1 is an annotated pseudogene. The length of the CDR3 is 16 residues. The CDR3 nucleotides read TGTGCCAGCAGCACCTCCGGGACTACCTTTTCTGTGGAGCTGTTTTTT. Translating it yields CASSTSGTTFSVELFF.

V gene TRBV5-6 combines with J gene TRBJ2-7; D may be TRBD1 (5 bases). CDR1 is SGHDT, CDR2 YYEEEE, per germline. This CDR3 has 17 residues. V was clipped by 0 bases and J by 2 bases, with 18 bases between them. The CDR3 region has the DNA TGTGCCAGCAGCTTGGGGGATATAGGTGGCAGGGCCTACGAGCAGTACTTC. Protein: CASSLGDIGGRAYEQYF.

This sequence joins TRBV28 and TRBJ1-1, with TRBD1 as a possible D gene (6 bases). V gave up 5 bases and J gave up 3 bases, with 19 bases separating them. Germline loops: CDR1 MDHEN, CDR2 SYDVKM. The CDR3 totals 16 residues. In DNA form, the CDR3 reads TGTGCCAGCAGTAATACAGGGTGGAGTATGGACACTGAAGCTTTCTTT. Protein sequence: CASSNTGWSMDTEAFF.

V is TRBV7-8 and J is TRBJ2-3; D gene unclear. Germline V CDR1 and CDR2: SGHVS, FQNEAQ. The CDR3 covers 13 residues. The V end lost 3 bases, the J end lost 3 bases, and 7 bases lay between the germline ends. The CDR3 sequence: CASSLAVTDTQYF. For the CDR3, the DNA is TGTGCCAGCAGCTTGGCTGTTACAGATACGCAGTATTTT.